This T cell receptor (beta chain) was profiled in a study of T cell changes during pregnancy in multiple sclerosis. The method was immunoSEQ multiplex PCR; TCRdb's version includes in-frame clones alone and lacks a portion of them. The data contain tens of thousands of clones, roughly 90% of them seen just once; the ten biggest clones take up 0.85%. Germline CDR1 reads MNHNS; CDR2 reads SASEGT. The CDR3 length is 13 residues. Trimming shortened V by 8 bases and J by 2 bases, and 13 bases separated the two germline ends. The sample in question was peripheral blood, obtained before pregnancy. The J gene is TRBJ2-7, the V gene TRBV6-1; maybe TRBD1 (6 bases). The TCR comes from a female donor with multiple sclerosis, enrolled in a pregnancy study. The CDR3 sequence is CASRVGQTYEQYF. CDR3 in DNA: TGTGCCAGCCGGGTCGGACAGACCTACGAGCAGTACTTC.